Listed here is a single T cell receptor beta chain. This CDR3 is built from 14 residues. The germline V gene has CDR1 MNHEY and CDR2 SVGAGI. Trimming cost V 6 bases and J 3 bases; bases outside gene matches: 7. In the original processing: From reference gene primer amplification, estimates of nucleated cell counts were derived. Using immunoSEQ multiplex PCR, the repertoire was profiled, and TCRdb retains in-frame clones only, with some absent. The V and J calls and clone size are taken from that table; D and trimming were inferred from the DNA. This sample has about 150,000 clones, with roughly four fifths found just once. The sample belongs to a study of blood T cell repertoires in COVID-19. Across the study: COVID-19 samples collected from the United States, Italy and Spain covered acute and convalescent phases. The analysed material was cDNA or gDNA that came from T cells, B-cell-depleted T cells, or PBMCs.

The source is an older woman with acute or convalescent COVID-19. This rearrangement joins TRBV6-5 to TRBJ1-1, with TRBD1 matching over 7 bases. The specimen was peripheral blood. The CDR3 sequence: CASSPGQLDTEAFF. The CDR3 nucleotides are TGTGCCAGCAGCCCGGGACAGCTTGACACTGAAGCTTTCTTT.